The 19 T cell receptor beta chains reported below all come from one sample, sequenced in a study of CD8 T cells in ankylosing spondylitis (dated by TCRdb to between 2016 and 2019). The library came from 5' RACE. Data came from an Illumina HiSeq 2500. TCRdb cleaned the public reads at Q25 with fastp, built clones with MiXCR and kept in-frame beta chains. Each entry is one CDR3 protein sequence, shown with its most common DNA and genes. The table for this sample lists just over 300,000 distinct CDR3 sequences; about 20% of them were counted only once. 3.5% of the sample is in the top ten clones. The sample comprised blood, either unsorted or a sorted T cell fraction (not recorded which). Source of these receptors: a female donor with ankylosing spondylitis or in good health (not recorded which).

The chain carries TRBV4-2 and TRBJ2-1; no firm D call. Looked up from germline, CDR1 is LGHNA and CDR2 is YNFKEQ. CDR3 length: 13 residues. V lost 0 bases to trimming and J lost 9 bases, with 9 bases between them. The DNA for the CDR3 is TGTGCCAGCAGCCAAGATCCTTGGGTTGAGCAGTTCTTC. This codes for CASSQDPWVEQFF.

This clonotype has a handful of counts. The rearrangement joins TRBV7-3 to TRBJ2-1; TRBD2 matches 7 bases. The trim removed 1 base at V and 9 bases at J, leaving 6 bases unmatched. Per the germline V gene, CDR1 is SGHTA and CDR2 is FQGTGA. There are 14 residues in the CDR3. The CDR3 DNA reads TGTGCCAGCAGCTTAAAGACGGGGGGTGGTGAGCAGTTCTTC. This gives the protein CASSLKTGGGEQFF.

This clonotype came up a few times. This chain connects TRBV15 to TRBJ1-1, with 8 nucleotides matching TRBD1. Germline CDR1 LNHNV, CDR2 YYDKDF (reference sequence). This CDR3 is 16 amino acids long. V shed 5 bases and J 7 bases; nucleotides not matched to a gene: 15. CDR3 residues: CATSPRTGRRYDEAFF. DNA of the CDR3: TGTGCCACCAGCCCGCGGACAGGGCGGAGGTACGATGAAGCTTTCTTT.

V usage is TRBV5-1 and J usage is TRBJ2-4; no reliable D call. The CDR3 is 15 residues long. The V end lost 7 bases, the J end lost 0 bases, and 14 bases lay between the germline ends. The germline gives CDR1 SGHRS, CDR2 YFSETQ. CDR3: CASADPEIAKNIQYF. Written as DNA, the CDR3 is TGCGCCAGCGCCGACCCAGAAATAGCCAAAAACATTCAGTACTTC.

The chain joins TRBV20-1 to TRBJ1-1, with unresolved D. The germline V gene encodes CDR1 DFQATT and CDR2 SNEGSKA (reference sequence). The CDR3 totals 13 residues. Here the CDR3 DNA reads TGCAGCGCTGAACGAGGCTTATCGACTGAAGCTTTCTTT. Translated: CSAERGLSTEAFF.

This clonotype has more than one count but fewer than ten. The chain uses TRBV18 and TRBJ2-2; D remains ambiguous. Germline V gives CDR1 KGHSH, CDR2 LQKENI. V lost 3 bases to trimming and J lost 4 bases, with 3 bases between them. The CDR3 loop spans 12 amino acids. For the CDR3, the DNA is TGTGCCAGCTCACCGACCACCGGGGAGCTGTTTTTT. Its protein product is CASSPTTGELFF.

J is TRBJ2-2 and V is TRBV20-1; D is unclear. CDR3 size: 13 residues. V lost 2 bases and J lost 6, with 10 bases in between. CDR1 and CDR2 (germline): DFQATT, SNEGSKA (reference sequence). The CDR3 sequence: CSARFHSAGELFF. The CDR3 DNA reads TGCAGTGCTAGATTCCATTCCGCCGGGGAGCTGTTTTTT.

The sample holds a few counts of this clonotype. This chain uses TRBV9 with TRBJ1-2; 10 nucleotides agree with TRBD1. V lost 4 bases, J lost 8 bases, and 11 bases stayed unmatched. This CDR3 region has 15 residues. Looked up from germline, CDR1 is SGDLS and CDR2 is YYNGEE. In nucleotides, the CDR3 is TGTGCCAGCAGCACTCGATCCGGGACAGGGGACGGCTACACCTTC. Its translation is CASSTRSGTGDGYTF. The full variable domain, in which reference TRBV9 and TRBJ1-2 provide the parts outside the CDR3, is DSGVTQTPKHLITATGQRVTLRCSPRSGDLSVYWYQQSLDQGLQFLIQYYNGEERAKGNILERFSAQQFPDLHSELNLSSLELGDSALYFCASSTRSGTGDGYTFGSGTRLTVV.

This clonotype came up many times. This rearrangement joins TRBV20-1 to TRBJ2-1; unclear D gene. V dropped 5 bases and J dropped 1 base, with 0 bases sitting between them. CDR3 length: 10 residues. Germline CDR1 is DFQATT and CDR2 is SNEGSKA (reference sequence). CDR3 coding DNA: TGCAGTGCTTCCTACAATGAGCAGTTCTTC. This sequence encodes CSASYNEQFF.

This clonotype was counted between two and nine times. In DNA, the CDR3 is TGTGCCTGGGGCGCTAATCCGGATTCACCCCTCCACTTT. As protein: CAWGANPDSPLHF. The chain couples TRBV30 to TRBJ1-6; D remains unclear. Germline CDR1 reads GTSNPN; CDR2 reads SVGIG (reference sequence). The CDR3 consists of 13 residues. Trimming took 5 bases from V and 8 from J, leaving 13 bases between them. Drawing the rest from reference TRBV30 and TRBJ1-6, the complete variable domain is SQTIHQWPATLVQPVGSPLSLECTVEGTSNPNLYWYRQAAGRGLQLLFYSVGIGQISSEVPQNLSASRPQDRQFILSSKKLLLSDSGFYLCAWGANPDSPLHFGNGTRLTVT.

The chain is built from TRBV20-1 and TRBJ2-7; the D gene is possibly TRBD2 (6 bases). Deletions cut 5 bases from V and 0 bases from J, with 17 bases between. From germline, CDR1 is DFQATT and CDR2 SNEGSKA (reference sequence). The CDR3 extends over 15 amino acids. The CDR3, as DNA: TGCAGTGCTCTGAATCCGGGACTCACCTCCTACGAGCAGTACTTC. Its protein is CSALNPGLTSYEQYF.

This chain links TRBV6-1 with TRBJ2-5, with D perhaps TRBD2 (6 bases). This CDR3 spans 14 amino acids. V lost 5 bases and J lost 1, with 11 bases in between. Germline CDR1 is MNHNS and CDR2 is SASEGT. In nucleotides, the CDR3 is TGTGCCAGCAGTCCACAAGCGGGCCAAGAGACCCAGTACTTC. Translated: CASSPQAGQETQYF.

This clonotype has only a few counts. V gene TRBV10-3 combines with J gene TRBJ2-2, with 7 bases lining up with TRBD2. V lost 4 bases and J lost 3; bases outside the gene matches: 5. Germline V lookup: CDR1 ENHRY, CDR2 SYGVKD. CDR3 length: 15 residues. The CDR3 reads CAISGAGRDTGELFF. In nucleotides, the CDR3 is TGTGCCATCAGTGGAGCGGGGCGGGACACCGGGGAGCTGTTTTTT.

CDR3 DNA: TGTGCCAGCAGTGAAAGGAGGTCTAGCACAGATACGCAGTATTTT. Translating it yields CASSERRSSTDTQYF. This chain uses TRBV25-1 with TRBJ2-3; a possible D gene is TRBD2 (5 bases). The ends were cut back, 2 bases at V and 0 bases at J, with 9 bases in the middle. The CDR3 is 15 residues long. Per the germline V gene, CDR1 is MGHDK and CDR2 is SYGVNS.

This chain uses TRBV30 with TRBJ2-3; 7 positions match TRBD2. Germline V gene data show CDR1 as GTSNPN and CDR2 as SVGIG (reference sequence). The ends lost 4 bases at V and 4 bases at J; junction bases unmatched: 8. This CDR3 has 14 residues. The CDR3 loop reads CAWKRGRNSDTQYF. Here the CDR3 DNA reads TGTGCCTGGAAACGCGGGAGAAATTCAGATACGCAGTATTTT.

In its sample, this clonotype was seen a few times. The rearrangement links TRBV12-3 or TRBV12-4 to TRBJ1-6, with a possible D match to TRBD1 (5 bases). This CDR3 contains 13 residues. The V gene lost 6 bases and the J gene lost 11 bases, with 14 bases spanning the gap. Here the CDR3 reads CASSLRGDTPLHF. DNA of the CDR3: TGTGCCAGCAGCCTCCGGGGGGATACACCCCTCCACTTT.

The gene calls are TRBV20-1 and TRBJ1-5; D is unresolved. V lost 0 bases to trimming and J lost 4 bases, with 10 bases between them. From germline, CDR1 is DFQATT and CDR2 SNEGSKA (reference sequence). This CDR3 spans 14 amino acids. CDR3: CSARDKVPNQPQHF. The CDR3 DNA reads TGCAGTGCTAGAGATAAAGTCCCTAATCAGCCCCAGCATTTT.

The CDR3 protein is CASSNPMGQGATQPQHF. CDR3 nucleotides: TGTGCCAGTAGTAACCCTATGGGACAGGGGGCAACTCAGCCCCAGCATTTT. The J gene is TRBJ1-5, the V gene TRBV19, with TRBD1 matching 12 bases. The CDR3 covers 17 residues. V shed 4 bases and J 6 bases; nucleotides not matched to a gene: 10. Germline CDR1 and CDR2: LNHDA and SQIVND (reference sequence). The full variable domain, completed using reference TRBV19 and TRBJ1-5, is DGGITQSPKYLFRKEGQNVTLSCEQNLNHDAMYWYRQDPGQGLRLIYYSQIVNDFQKGDIAEGYSVSREKKESFPLTVTSAQKNPTAFYLCASSNPMGQGATQPQHFGDGTRLSIL.

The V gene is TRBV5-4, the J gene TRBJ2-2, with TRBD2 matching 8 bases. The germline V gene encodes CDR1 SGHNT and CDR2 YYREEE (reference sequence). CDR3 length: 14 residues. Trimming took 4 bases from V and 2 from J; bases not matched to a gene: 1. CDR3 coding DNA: TGTGCCAGCAGCAGGACTAGCAACACCGGGGAGCTGTTTTTT. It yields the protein CASSRTSNTGELFF.